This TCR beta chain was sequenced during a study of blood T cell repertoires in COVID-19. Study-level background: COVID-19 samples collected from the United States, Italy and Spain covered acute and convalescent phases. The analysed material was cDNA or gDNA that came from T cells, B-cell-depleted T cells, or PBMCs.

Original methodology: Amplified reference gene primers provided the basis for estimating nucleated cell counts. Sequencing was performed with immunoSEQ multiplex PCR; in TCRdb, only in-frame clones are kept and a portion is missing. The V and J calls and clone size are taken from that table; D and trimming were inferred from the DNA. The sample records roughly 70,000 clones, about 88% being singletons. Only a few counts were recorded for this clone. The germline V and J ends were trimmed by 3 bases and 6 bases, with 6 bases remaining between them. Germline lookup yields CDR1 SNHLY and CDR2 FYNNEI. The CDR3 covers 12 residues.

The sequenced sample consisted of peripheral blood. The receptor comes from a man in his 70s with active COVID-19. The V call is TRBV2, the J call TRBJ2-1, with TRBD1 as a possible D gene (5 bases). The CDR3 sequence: CASSDQGNEQFF. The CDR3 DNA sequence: TGTGCCAGCAGTGACCAGGGCAATGAGCAGTTCTTC.